The 27 T cell receptor beta chains listed next were all sequenced from one sample in a study of Ad26.COV2.S vaccination and SARS-CoV-2 variants. TCRdb's copy holds only in-frame clones and misses some; the assay was immunoSEQ multiplex PCR. The data show around 450,000 clones, roughly 90% seen once. The treatment is: roughly 19 received Ad26.COV2.S at low or high dose, single or two shots; about 5 received placebo; per-sample allocation not given. Day 63 after the first injection of vaccine or placebo was the sampling time. Sequencing was performed on peripheral blood, taken in a trial of Ad26.COV2.S vaccine versus placebo. The source of these receptors is a person between 18 and 65 years old who received the Ad26.COV2.S COVID-19 vaccine or a placebo.

This clone was counted only a few times. The chain employs TRBV28 and TRBJ2-7; D gene unclear. The CDR3 length is 11 residues. V was trimmed by 6 bases and J by 3 bases, leaving 6 bases between them. Germline V lookup: CDR1 MDHEN, CDR2 SYDVKM. CDR3 DNA sequence: TGTGCCAGCAGAACCAACTACGAGCAGTACTTC. It encodes CASRTNYEQYF. The full variable domain, rest sourced from reference TRBV28 and TRBJ2-7, is DVKVTQSSRYLVKRTGEKVFLECVQDMDHENMFWYRQDPGLGLRLIYFSYDVKMKEKGDIPEGYSVSREKKERFSLILESASTNQTSMYLCASRTNYEQYFGPGTRLTVT.

The chain combines TRBV5-1 with TRBJ1-1; no definite D call. Deletions cut 9 bases from V and 3 bases from J, with 15 bases between. The CDR3 consists of 13 residues. Germline values: CDR1 SGHRS, CDR2 YFSETQ. The CDR3 region is CANNTRRHTEAFF. CDR3 in DNA: TGCGCCAACAACACCAGACGGCACACTGAAGCTTTCTTT.

The CDR3 region has the DNA TGCAGCGTTGGCGACAGGCGCCTAACTGGTGGCTACACCTTC. The encoded protein is CSVGDRRLTGGYTF. V gene TRBV29-1 combines with J gene TRBJ1-2, with D possibly TRBD1 on 6 matching bases. V was shortened by 4 bases and J by 7 bases, with 19 bases between the two germline ends. Germline V lookup: CDR1 SQVTM, CDR2 ANQGSEA. The CDR3 length is 14 residues.

This chain connects TRBV6-5 to TRBJ1-3; weak D call: TRBD1 (5 bases). Looked up from germline, CDR1 is MNHEY and CDR2 is SVGAGI. The CDR3 extends over 12 amino acids. V gave up 10 bases and J gave up 2 bases, with 9 bases separating them. The CDR3 is CATTGAGNTIYF. Here the CDR3 DNA reads TGTGCCACCACGGGGGCTGGAAACACCATATATTTT.

V and J are TRBV27 and TRBJ2-7; tentatively, D is TRBD2 (6 bases). Looked up from germline, CDR1 is MNHEY and CDR2 is SMNVEV (reference sequence). V shed 8 bases and J shed 0 bases, with 14 bases lying between them. CDR3 length: 14 residues. The CDR3 bases are TGTGCCAGCTCGCGGGGCCTATACTCCTACGAGCAGTACTTC. This translates into CASSRGLYSYEQYF.

This clone was counted once. The CDR3 loop is CSVEDRAYTEAFF. The DNA of the CDR3 is TGCAGCGTCGAGGACAGGGCCTACACTGAAGCTTTCTTT. The chain is built from TRBV29-1 and TRBJ1-1; 8 positions match TRBD1. CDR3 size: 13 residues. Per the germline V gene, CDR1 is SQVTM and CDR2 is ANQGSEA. Trimming took 6 bases from V and 3 from J; bases not matched to a gene: 6.

This rearrangement joins TRBV6-6 to TRBJ2-7; 9 nucleotides align to TRBD1. Germline values: CDR1 MNHNY, CDR2 SVGAGI (reference sequence). This CDR3 contains 14 residues. The trim removed 4 bases at V and 6 bases at J, leaving 7 bases unmatched. The CDR3 coding sequence is TGTGCCAGCAGTTCACAGGGGGCGGAAGGCGAGCAGTACTTC. Translated, it gives CASSSQGAEGEQYF.

The V and J genes are TRBV5-1 and TRBJ1-2, with 8 positions matching TRBD1. Germline V CDR1 and CDR2: SGHRS, YFSETQ. Trimming at V came to 0 bases and at J to 2 bases, leaving 3 bases not matched to a gene. The CDR3 consists of 15 residues. The CDR3 here is CASSLAGQENYGYTF. CDR3 DNA: TGCGCCAGCAGCTTGGCGGGACAGGAGAACTATGGCTACACCTTC.

This chain connects TRBV7-9 to TRBJ1-6; 7 bases line up with TRBD1. Losses at the gene ends were 4 bases for V and 9 bases for J; bases not matched to a gene: 9. The CDR3 is 15 residues long. The V gene's germline CDR1 is SEHNR and CDR2 FQNEAQ (reference sequence). The CDR3 region is CASSSRDSLSSPLHF. In DNA, the CDR3 is TGTGCCAGCAGCTCCAGGGACAGCCTATCTTCACCCCTCCACTTT.

The chain has TRBV7-9 and TRBJ1-2, with D possibly being TRBD1 (6 bases). This CDR3 is 15 amino acids long. Germline V gene lookup returns CDR1 SEHNR and CDR2 FQNEAQ (reference sequence). Trimming cost V 6 bases and J 3 bases, with 17 bases left between them. In DNA form, the CDR3 reads TGTGCCAGCAGTCCTACAGGGATCCTGGACTATGGCTACACCTTC. Amino acids: CASSPTGILDYGYTF.

The V and J genes are TRBV11-3 and TRBJ2-5; the match to TRBD1 covers 9 bases. After removal of 5 bases from V and 1 base from J, the junction contained 5 bases not matched to a gene. The CDR3 length is 15 residues. Looked up from germline, CDR1 is SGHNT and CDR2 is YENEEA. This CDR3 reads CASSQGTGSQETQYF. The CDR3, as DNA: TGTGCCAGCAGCCAAGGGACAGGGAGCCAAGAGACCCAGTACTTC.

The chain joins TRBV5-5 to TRBJ2-1, with 8 bases that match TRBD2. The CDR3 has 16 amino acids. Trimming at V came to 4 bases and at J to 8 bases, leaving 14 bases not matched to a gene. In germline, CDR1 is SGHKS, CDR2 YYEKEE (reference sequence). The CDR3 sequence: CASSVKPGLVVDEQFF. As DNA, the CDR3 is TGTGCCAGCAGCGTAAAACCGGGACTAGTAGTCGATGAGCAGTTCTTC.

The CDR3 DNA sequence: TGCGCCAGCAGCCAAGGGATTTATAATTCACCCCTCCACTTT. Protein sequence: CASSQGIYNSPLHF. The chain employs TRBV4-3 and TRBJ1-6; no definite D call. The CDR3 totals 14 residues. Per the germline V gene, CDR1 is LGHNA and CDR2 is YSLEER. Trimming took 1 base from V and 4 from J, leaving 5 bases between them.

The chain couples TRBV4-2 to TRBJ2-1; D is ambiguous. Looked up from germline, CDR1 is LGHNA and CDR2 is YNFKEQ. Trimming pared 1 base from V and 0 bases from J, leaving 4 bases between. The CDR3 runs 14 residues. CDR3 sequence reads: CASSQGNSYNEQFF. As DNA, the CDR3 is TGTGCCAGCAGCCAAGGTAACTCCTACAATGAGCAGTTCTTC.

The chain uses TRBV12-3 or TRBV12-4 and TRBJ1-5; D is perhaps TRBD1 (5 bases). Trimming cost V 6 bases and J 9 bases, with 15 bases left between them. The CDR3 extends over 13 amino acids. DNA of the CDR3: TGTGCCAGCAGCCCGGCAGGCGGGGGGCCCCAGCATTTT. This codes for CASSPAGGGPQHF.

V and J are TRBV21-1 and TRBJ2-5. TRBV21-1 is a known pseudogene. The CDR3 runs 11 residues. CDR3 sequence reads: CASSYRETQYF. CDR3 DNA sequence: TGTGCCAGCAGTTACCGCGAGACCCAGTACTTC.

The rearrangement uses TRBV5-8 and TRBJ2-7, with D uncertain. Trimming shortened V by 2 bases and J by 6 bases, and 6 bases separated the two germline ends. Germline CDR1 is SGHTS and CDR2 is YDEGEE. The CDR3 covers 11 residues. The CDR3: CASSLLTEQYF. The DNA for the CDR3 is TGTGCCAGCAGCTTACTGACCGAGCAGTACTTC.

The rearrangement joins TRBV4-1 to TRBJ1-6; tentative D call: TRBD1 (6 bases). The CDR3 has 20 amino acids. The germline V gene has CDR1 MGHRA and CDR2 YSYEKL. Trimming left V 1 base short and J 0 bases short, with 19 bases between. The DNA for the CDR3 is TGCGCCAGCAGCCAAGTTAGCCTGGCAGGGGCCAGCTCCTATAATTCACCCCTCCACTTT. It specifies CASSQVSLAGASSYNSPLHF.

Points on this clone: This specimen includes other DNA sequences encoding the same CDR3. V and J are TRBV12-3 or TRBV12-4 and TRBJ2-7; the D gene is possibly TRBD2 (5 bases). V lost 3 bases and J lost 4, with 10 bases in between. The CDR3 runs to 13 residues. The CDR3 loop reads CASSLAGDYEQYF. CDR3 sequence (DNA): TGTGCCAGCAGTTTGGCGGGTGATTACGAGCAGTACTTC.

This chain links TRBV13 with TRBJ2-3, with TRBD1 identical over 7 bases. The length of the CDR3 is 16 residues. Germline CDR1 and CDR2: PRHDT and FYEKMQ (reference sequence). V was pared by 5 bases and J by 0 bases, with 8 bases of the junction left unmatched. The DNA of the CDR3 is TGTGCCAGCAGCACCCACAGGGGTCGGAGCACAGATACGCAGTATTTT. Its protein product is CASSTHRGRSTDTQYF.

The CDR3 DNA reads as TGTGCCAGCAGTTACTCGATCGGGGGAAACGGAAAACTGTTTTTT. Encoded protein: CASSYSIGGNGKLFF. The chain combines TRBV6-5 with TRBJ1-4; D perhaps matches TRBD1 (5 bases). Trimming took off 0 bases at V and 10 bases at J, with 15 bases between the two ends. In germline, CDR1 is MNHEY, CDR2 SVGAGI. CDR3 length: 15 amino acids.

The chain links TRBV10-3 to TRBJ2-7; possible D gene TRBD1, 5 bases. The germline V gene has CDR1 ENHRY and CDR2 SYGVKD. Trimming took 6 bases from V and 2 from J, leaving 23 bases between them. This CDR3 contains 17 residues. The CDR3 loop reads CAISTTYNRKPTYEQYF. DNA of the CDR3: TGTGCCATCAGCACCACATACAACAGGAAACCTACCTACGAGCAGTACTTC.

This clone turned up a few times. CDR3 in amino acids: CASRPWGEGNYGYTF. DNA for the CDR3: TGTGCCAGCAGACCTTGGGGGGAGGGAAACTATGGCTACACCTTC. V and J are TRBV6-5 and TRBJ1-2, with a tentative D call TRBD1 (5 bases). This CDR3 spans 15 amino acids. Per the germline V gene, CDR1 is MNHEY and CDR2 is SVGAGI. The germline V and J ends were trimmed by 6 bases and 2 bases, with 16 bases remaining between them.

The V and J genes are TRBV7-2 and TRBJ1-5; 7 nucleotides align to TRBD1. The germline CDR1 and CDR2 sequences are SGHTA and FQGNSA. The CDR3 runs 15 residues. Trimming took 0 bases from V and 9 from J; bases not matched to a gene: 8. The CDR3 bases are TGTGCCAGCAGCTTAGCGACAGGGAAAGGTCGGCCCCAGCATTTT. Encoded protein: CASSLATGKGRPQHF.

The chain is built from TRBV9 and TRBJ2-4; 10 positions match TRBD2. The germline V gene has CDR1 SGDLS and CDR2 YYNGEE. The V gene end was trimmed by 3 bases and the J gene end by 7 bases; junction bases not matched to a gene: 7. CDR3 length: 15 amino acids. The CDR3 DNA reads TGTGCCAGCAGCGCAAGCGGGGGGGTTGGCAACATTCAGTACTTC. It is translated as CASSASGGVGNIQYF.

This clone was observed a handful of times. CDR3 sequence reads: CASTYSPLHF. The CDR3 nucleotides are TGTGCCAGTACCTATTCACCCCTCCACTTT. The chain couples TRBV5-3 to TRBJ1-6; D is ambiguous. TRBV5-3 is identified as an open reading frame with a role that is uncertain. V was clipped by 8 bases and J by 8 bases, with 5 bases between them. The CDR3 consists of 10 residues.

This chain joins TRBV19 and TRBJ2-7; 7 bases map to TRBD1. The CDR3 extends over 13 amino acids. Germline V CDR1 and CDR2: LNHDA, SQIVND (reference sequence). The V gene end was trimmed by 4 bases and the J gene end by 2 bases; junction bases not matched to a gene: 2. The CDR3 reads CASSNRGAYEQYF. DNA of the CDR3: TGTGCCAGTAGTAACAGGGGCGCCTACGAGCAGTACTTC. Full variable domain (rest looked up from reference TRBV19 and TRBJ2-7): DGGITQSPKYLFRKEGQNVTLSCEQNLNHDAMYWYRQDPGQGLRLIYYSQIVNDFQKGDIAEGYSVSREKKESFPLTVTSAQKNPTAFYLCASSNRGAYEQYFGPGTRLTVT.